One TCR beta chain is described in this entry. As originally analysed: By means of reference gene primer amplification, nucleated cell counts were estimated. Here immunoSEQ multiplex PCR was the method, and the copy in TCRdb shows in-frame clones only, minus some. The V and J calls and the clone size are those of that table, but D and trimming were determined from the DNA. Among over 110,000 clones listed, about four fifths were seen once. This entry comes from a study of blood T cell repertoires in COVID-19. Study at large: Acute-phase and convalescent COVID-19 samples originated in the United States, Italy and Spain. The analysed material was cDNA or gDNA that came from T cells, B-cell-depleted T cells, or PBMCs.

Trimming left V 4 bases short and J 0 bases short, with 13 bases between. CDR3 length equals 15 residues. Germline assignment: CDR1 LGHDT and CDR2 YNNKEL (reference sequence). The chain links TRBV3-1 (or the pseudogene TRBV3-2) to TRBJ2-7; D uncertain. This TCR was sampled from a human donor in a cohort sampled during active COVID-19. Sequenced material: peripheral blood. CDR3 sequence (DNA): TGTGCCAGCAGCCCCGCTGCTTACGGCTCCTACGAGCAGTACTTC. Translation gives CASSPAAYGSYEQYF.